This is a list of T cell receptor beta chains from one sample in a study of blood T cell repertoires in COVID-19. Profiled with immunoSEQ multiplex PCR; TCRdb holds only in-frame clones, not every one. The sample shows under 250,000 clones, 65% to 90% of them seen only once. Sequenced material: PBMCs or T cells enriched from blood (not recorded which). The receptors were sampled from a woman aged 45-59 years with acute COVID-19. The CDR3 runs from the conserved cysteine through the conserved F or W. The order of the fields is clone size, J gene, D gene, V gene, CDR3 DNA, CDR3 protein. The D gene is left open where the match is weak. For some rows the clone size is stated as once, few or many, or as a class when expanded; others skip it.

NA	TRBJ2-7	NA	TRBV28	TGTGCCAGCAAGAGGAGCTCCTACGAGCAGTACTTC	CASKRSSYEQYF
NA	TRBJ1-4	NA	TRBV7-8	TGTGCCAGCAGCCCCTCTTCTGCAGGTCTGGATGAAAAACTGTTTTTT	CASSPSSAGLDEKLFF
NA	TRBJ2-7	NA	TRBV24-1	TGTGCCACCAGTGACGGACTCTCTGGCTACGAGCAGTACTTC	CATSDGLSGYEQYF
NA	TRBJ1-1	NA	TRBV3-1/TRBV3-2	TGTGCCAGCAGCCAAGGTGGAGGAGGGAGCACTGAAGCTTTCTTT	CASSQGGGGSTEAFF
once	TRBJ2-1	TRBD1	TRBV5-4	TGTGCCAGCAGCTGGACAGGTAGCGCACACAATGAGCAGTTCTTC	CASSWTGSAHNEQFF
NA	TRBJ1-2	TRBD1	TRBV30	TGTGCCTGGAGGAGAACCGGGACAGGCAATGGCTACACCTTC	CAWRRTGTGNGYTF
NA	TRBJ2-7	NA	TRBV7-2	TGTGCCAGCAGCTTAATGACTACCTTCTACGAGCAGTACTTC	CASSLMTTFYEQYF
NA	TRBJ2-7	NA	TRBV7-9	TGTGCCAGCAGCTTATCCCTCGACGGACTGTACTTC	CASSLSLDGLYF
once	TRBJ2-4	NA	TRBV28	TGTGCCAGCAGTCAGGGTGTGATAAACATTCAGTACTTC	CASSQGVINIQYF
NA	TRBJ2-3	TRBD2	TRBV5-1	TGCGCCAGCAGCCCTACTAGCGGTGTCGGCACAGATACGCAGTATTTT	CASSPTSGVGTDTQYF
NA	TRBJ1-6	TRBD1	TRBV27	TGTGCCAGCAGTTCAGCCGGGACAGCGAATTCACCCCTCCACTTT	CASSSAGTANSPLHF
NA	TRBJ1-2	TRBD1	TRBV4-3	TGCGCCAGCAGCCAAGATACAGGGGGCGCTGGCTATGGCTACACCTTC	CASSQDTGGAGYGYTF
NA	TRBJ2-5	TRBD1	TRBV6-6	TGTGCCAGCAGTTACGGCACAGGGGACAGGGAGACCCAGTACTTC	CASSYGTGDRETQYF
NA	TRBJ2-2	TRBD1	TRBV3-1/TRBV3-2	TGTGCCAGCAGCCAAGTGGGGGCCAAAACAGGGGTTCGCGACACCGGGGAGCTGTTTTTT	CASSQVGAKTGVRDTGELFF
NA	TRBJ2-7	TRBD1	TRBV7-2	TGTGCCAGCAGCTTCTTGGGACAGGGGGTCTACGAGCAGTACTTC	CASSFLGQGVYEQYF
NA	TRBJ2-1	TRBD2	TRBV18	TGTGCCAGCTCACCACCTAAGTCGACTAGCGGGAGATACAATGAGCAGTTCTTC	CASSPPKSTSGRYNEQFF
NA	TRBJ2-7	NA	TRBV18	TGTGCCAGCTCACCACCGAGGGCTAGCAGACCCACCTACGAGCAGTACTTC	CASSPPRASRPTYEQYF
NA	TRBJ2-3	TRBD1	TRBV7-6	TGTGCCAGCAGCTTTTTATTTGGTGGACAGGGTAAAGATACGCAGTATTTT	CASSFLFGGQGKDTQYF
NA	TRBJ2-1	TRBD2	TRBV7-2	TGTGCCAGCAGCCCGGGAGGGTACAATGAGCAGTTCTTC	CASSPGGYNEQFF
NA	TRBJ1-2	TRBD1	TRBV4-1	TGCGCCAGCAGCCAAGAAACAGGGGGCGCTCGGGGCTACACCTTC	CASSQETGGARGYTF
NA	TRBJ2-7	NA	TRBV7-9	TGTGCCAGCAGCTTAGCCGCGGTCTCCTACGAGCAGTACTTC	CASSLAAVSYEQYF
NA	TRBJ1-1	TRBD1	TRBV19	TGTGCCAGTAACCCGACAGGGATTAACACTGAAGCTTTCTTT	CASNPTGINTEAFF
NA	TRBJ1-1	TRBD1	TRBV11-2	TGTGCCAGCAGCTTAGATCCAGGGGGTTGGAACACTGAAGCTTTCTTT	CASSLDPGGWNTEAFF
few	TRBJ2-1	NA	TRBV9	TGTGCCAGCAGCGTACTAACTAGCCATGAGCAGTTCTTC	CASSVLTSHEQFF
NA	TRBJ1-3	NA	TRBV19	TGTGCCAGTAGTATAGCCGAGGGAGGCTCTGGAAACACCATATATTTT	CASSIAEGGSGNTIYF
once	TRBJ2-3	TRBD1	TRBV28	TGTGCCAGCAGTTTCTCGACAGGGCCCCTGCAGTATTTT	CASSFSTGPLQYF
NA	TRBJ2-5	TRBD1	TRBV11-2	TGTGCCAGCAGCCCAACACAGGGGACAGAGACCCAGTACTTC	CASSPTQGTETQYF
few	TRBJ2-7	NA	TRBV18	TGTGCCAGCTCACCAACAGGAAACTACGAGCAGTACTTC	CASSPTGNYEQYF
NA	TRBJ2-7	TRBD1	TRBV11-3	TGTGCCAGCAGCCCCGACAGGGGCGAGCAGTACTTC	CASSPDRGEQYF
once	TRBJ2-7	NA	TRBV18	TGTGCCAGCTCACCGGAACGGGGTACCTACGAGCAGTACTTC	CASSPERGTYEQYF
NA	TRBJ1-1	TRBD1	TRBV7-9	TGTGCCAGCAGCTTCGACAGGGGAAGTGGGAACACTGAAGCTTTCTTT	CASSFDRGSGNTEAFF
NA	TRBJ2-1	TRBD2	TRBV27	TGTGCCAGCAGCTTAATTTCACTCCTAGCGGGAGGCTACAATGAGCAGTTCTTC	CASSLISLLAGGYNEQFF
once	TRBJ1-4	TRBD1	TRBV28	TGTGCCAGCAGTTTAAGGACAGGGGTGTTGACTAATGAAAAACTGTTTTTT	CASSLRTGVLTNEKLFF
once	TRBJ2-2	TRBD2	TRBV4-2	TGTGCCAGCAGCCAAGATCTTACTAGCGGGATTCACGGGGAGCTGTTTTTT	CASSQDLTSGIHGELFF
NA	TRBJ2-5	TRBD2	TRBV2	TGTGCCAGCCGCAGAGGAGCGGGGGACTACCAAGAGACCCAGTACTTC	CASRRGAGDYQETQYF
NA	TRBJ1-3	NA	TRBV18	TGTGCCAGCTCACTCTCTATCTCTGGAAACACCATATATTTT	CASSLSISGNTIYF
NA	TRBJ2-7	TRBD1	TRBV5-1	TGCGCCAGCAGGATGAACAGGGGCTCCTACGAGCAGTACTTC	CASRMNRGSYEQYF
few	TRBJ1-4	TRBD1	TRBV5-1	TGCGCCAGCAGATTGGGACAGCCTAATGAAAAACTGTTTTTT	CASRLGQPNEKLFF
NA	TRBJ1-1	TRBD1	TRBV6-4	TGTGCCAGCAGTGACAAAACAGGGGGCCACACTGAAGCTTTCTTT	CASSDKTGGHTEAFF
once	TRBJ1-3	TRBD1	TRBV27	TGTGCCAGCAGTTTTGACTCCCCGGGGGAACCGGGACAGGGCTCTGGAAACACCATATATTTT	CASSFDSPGEPGQGSGNTIYF
NA	TRBJ2-1	TRBD2	TRBV27	TGTGCCAGCAGCCGCACTAGCGGGAGCAATGAGCAGTTCTTC	CASSRTSGSNEQFF
few	TRBJ2-7	NA	TRBV19	TGTGCCAGTAGTCCCCACCAGGGATCTCTGTACTTC	CASSPHQGSLYF
NA	TRBJ1-5	NA	TRBV27	TGTGCCAGCAGCCCTAAGGAGCTATTCGGTCAGCCCCAGCATTTT	CASSPKELFGQPQHF
NA	TRBJ2-1	NA	TRBV21-1	TGTGCCAGCAGCCCGGGATGGGAGCAGTTCTTC	CASSPGWEQFF
NA	TRBJ1-1	NA	TRBV10-2	TGCGCCAGCAGCCGACAGGTCGGGGACACTGAAGCTTTCTTT	CASSRQVGDTEAFF
NA	TRBJ1-1	TRBD1	TRBV29-1	TGCAGCGCTCCGGGACAGGGGGTCGTCACTGAAGCTTTCTTT	CSAPGQGVVTEAFF
NA	TRBJ1-1	NA	TRBV12-3/TRBV12-4	TGTGCCAGCAGTTTCCGCCGGGAAGCTTTCTTT	CASSFRREAFF
NA	TRBJ1-5	NA	TRBV18	TGTGCCAGCTCACCTCGACAGAATCAGCCCCAGCATTTT	CASSPRQNQPQHF
NA	TRBJ2-7	NA	TRBV7-2	TGTGCCAGCAGCCCAGTCGGAGCGGGCAACTACGAGCAGTACTTC	CASSPVGAGNYEQYF
once	TRBJ2-3	NA	TRBV7-2	TGTGCCAGCAGCTTAGTGGGGGGTCAGGCAGATACGCAGTATTTT	CASSLVGGQADTQYF
NA	TRBJ2-1	TRBD2	TRBV28	TGTGCCAGCAGACCTACTACTAGCGTTAGAAATGAGCAGTTCTTC	CASRPTTSVRNEQFF
few	TRBJ2-2	TRBD1	TRBV19	TGTGCCAGTAGTATACCCGGGACAGGGTACGGGGAGCTGTTTTTT	CASSIPGTGYGELFF
NA	TRBJ2-7	TRBD2	TRBV18	TGTGCCAGCTCACCTATTAGCGGGAAAACGGGAGAGCAGTACTTC	CASSPISGKTGEQYF
once	TRBJ2-1	TRBD2	TRBV3-1/TRBV3-2	TGTGCCAGCAGCCAAGATCATGTCGGGTCGGGCGGGAGGCTTAGTAATGAGCAGTTCTTC	CASSQDHVGSGGRLSNEQFF
NA	TRBJ2-2	NA	TRBV6-5	TGTGCCAGCAGTACGTCAGGGGCCGGGGAGCTGTTTTTT	CASSTSGAGELFF